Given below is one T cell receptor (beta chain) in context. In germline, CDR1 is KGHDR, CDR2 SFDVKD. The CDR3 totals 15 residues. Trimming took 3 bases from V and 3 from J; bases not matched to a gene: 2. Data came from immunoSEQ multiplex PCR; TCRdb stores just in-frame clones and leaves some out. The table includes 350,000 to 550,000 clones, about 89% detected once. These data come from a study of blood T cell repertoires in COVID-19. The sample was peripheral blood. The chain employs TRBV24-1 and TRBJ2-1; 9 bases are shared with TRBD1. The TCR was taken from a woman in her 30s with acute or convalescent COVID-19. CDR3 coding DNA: TGTGCCACCAGTGATGGGACAGGGTTCTACAATGAGCAGTTCTTC. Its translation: CATSDGTGFYNEQFF.